These 8 T cell receptor beta chains share one sample of origin, sequenced in a study of shared clonotypes between healthy human individuals. Assay: immunoSEQ multiplex PCR; the TCRdb copy retains only in-frame clones and omits some. The sample carries roughly 2,000,000 clones, about 95% recorded once. Naivety among CD8 cells was defined by CD45RO negativity and positive CCR7 selection, thereby excluding terminally differentiated effector memory CD45RA+ cells. The sample consisted of naive CD8+ T cells sorted from blood. Source of these receptors: a man aged 18 to 30 in good health.

The chain is built from TRBV5-4 and TRBJ2-7, with D hard to call. CDR1 is SGHNT and CDR2 is YYREEE in the germline V gene (reference sequence). V was pared by 3 bases and J by 5 bases, with 12 bases between. The CDR3 totals 13 residues. CDR3 DNA sequence: TGTGCCAGCAGCTCCTGGATTGGGAACGAGCAGTACTTC. Its protein product is CASSSWIGNEQYF.

A word on this clone: Distinct nucleotide sequences in the sample also encode this CDR3. CDR3 amino acids: CASSVGGTGQPQHF. CDR3 nucleotide sequence: TGTGCCAGCAGCGTAGGAGGGACGGGTCAGCCCCAGCATTTT. This chain links TRBV9 with TRBJ1-5, with D tentatively TRBD1 (5 bases). The germline gives CDR1 SGDLS, CDR2 YYNGEE. The CDR3 sequence is 14 residues long. V shed 0 bases and J shed 6 bases, with 10 bases lying between them.

The chain has TRBV13 and TRBJ2-7; D might be TRBD1 or TRBD2, each matching 5 bases. From germline, CDR1 is PRHDT and CDR2 FYEKMQ (reference sequence). The germline V and J ends were trimmed by 7 bases and 1 base, with 17 bases remaining between them. This CDR3 contains 15 residues. The DNA for the CDR3 is TGTGCCAGCACTAGGGGCCTGGGGGAATCCTACGAGCAGTACTTC. Translation: CASTRGLGESYEQYF.

This clone was recorded only once. J is TRBJ2-2 and V is TRBV5-5, with TRBD2 as a possible D gene (5 bases). V lost 0 bases, J lost 2 bases, and 11 bases lay in between. Germline values: CDR1 SGHKS, CDR2 YYEKEE (reference sequence). There are 16 residues in the CDR3. The CDR3 DNA sequence: TGTGCCAGCAGCTTGGTGGGAGCCACCAACACCGGGGAGCTGTTTTTT. This gives the protein CASSLVGATNTGELFF.

The chain couples TRBV5-6 to TRBJ2-1, with D possibly TRBD1 on 6 matching bases. V was pared by 0 bases and J by 4 bases, with 8 bases between. Germline V gene sequence: CDR1 SGHDT, CDR2 YYEEEE. The CDR3 is made up of 14 amino acids. CDR3 sequence: CASSLGGRYNEQFF. CDR3 DNA: TGTGCCAGCAGCTTGGGGGGGCGATACAATGAGCAGTTCTTC.

The V gene is TRBV7-2, the J gene TRBJ2-7; 8 nucleotides line up with TRBD2. CDR3 length: 15 residues. The V gene end was trimmed by 1 base and the J gene end by 3 bases; junction bases not matched to a gene: 5. Germline assignment: CDR1 SGHTA and CDR2 FQGNSA. DNA of the CDR3: TGTGCCAGCAGCTTAGTTAGCGGGGAAGACTACGAGCAGTACTTC. Translation: CASSLVSGEDYEQYF.

Comment on this clone: Additional DNA sequences in this sample encode the identical CDR3. This rearrangement joins TRBV13 to TRBJ2-6; D is undetermined. Germline assignment: CDR1 PRHDT and CDR2 FYEKMQ (reference sequence). The CDR3 length is 15 residues. Trimming removed 0 bases from V and 3 bases from J, with 6 bases in between. CDR3 DNA sequence: TGTGCCAGCAGCTTAGGGGGCAGTGGGGCCAACGTCCTGACTTTC. Translated: CASSLGGSGANVLTF.

The rearrangement links TRBV6-5 to TRBJ2-7; 11 positions agree with TRBD2. The V and J ends lost 1 base and 7 bases, in that order; junction bases with no gene match: 6. The CDR3 totals 15 residues. Germline CDR1 MNHEY, CDR2 SVGAGI. The CDR3 sequence: CASSYFSGRAGEQYF. The CDR3 coding sequence is TGTGCCAGCAGTTACTTTAGCGGGAGGGCTGGGGAGCAGTACTTC.